This T cell receptor beta chain emerged from a study of blood T cell repertoires in COVID-19. Overall study context: The samples span acute and convalescent COVID-19 from the United States, Italy and Spain.

How the authors handled the data: Amplification of reference gene primers provided the estimated nucleated cell counts. This table comes from immunoSEQ multiplex PCR, and its TCRdb copy is limited to in-frame clones, with some not included. V and J calls and clone size are copied from that table; D and trimming were computed from the DNA. This table has a few hundred thousand clones, about 82% appearing once. Per the germline V gene, CDR1 is KGHSH and CDR2 is LQKENI. The length of the CDR3 is 13 residues. Trimming took off 3 bases at V and 5 bases at J, with 11 bases between the two ends. Sequencing was performed on peripheral blood. The receptor was isolated from a woman in her 70s with COVID-19, enrolled during active disease. This rearrangement joins TRBV18 to TRBJ2-7; perhaps TRBD2 as D (5 bases). The CDR3 loop is CASSPVGGNEQYF. DNA for the CDR3: TGTGCCAGCTCACCGGTCGGAGGTAACGAGCAGTACTTC.